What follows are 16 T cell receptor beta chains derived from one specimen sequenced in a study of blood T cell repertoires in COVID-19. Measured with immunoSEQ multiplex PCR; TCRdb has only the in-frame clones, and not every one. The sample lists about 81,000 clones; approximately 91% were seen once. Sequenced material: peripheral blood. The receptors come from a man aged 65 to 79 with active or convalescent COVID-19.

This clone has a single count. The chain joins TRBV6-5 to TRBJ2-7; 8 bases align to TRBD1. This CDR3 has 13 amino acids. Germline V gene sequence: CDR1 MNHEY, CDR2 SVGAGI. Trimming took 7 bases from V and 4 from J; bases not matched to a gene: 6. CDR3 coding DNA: TGTGCCAGCACCACCCAGGGGGCTTACGAGCAGTACTTC. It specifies CASTTQGAYEQYF.

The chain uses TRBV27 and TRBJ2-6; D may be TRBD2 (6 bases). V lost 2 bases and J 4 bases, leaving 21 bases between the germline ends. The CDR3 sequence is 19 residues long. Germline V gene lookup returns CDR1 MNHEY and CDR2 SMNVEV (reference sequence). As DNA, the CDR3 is TGTGCCAGCAGTTTAGGCGCGGGACGTTCAGGGTTCGGGGCCAACGTCCTGACTTTC. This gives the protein CASSLGAGRSGFGANVLTF. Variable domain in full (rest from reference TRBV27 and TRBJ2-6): EAQVTQNPRYLITVTGKKLTVTCSQNMNHEYMSWYRQDPGLGLRQIYYSMNVEVTDKGDVPEGYKVSRKEKRNFPLILESPSPNQTSLYFCASSLGAGRSGFGANVLTFGAGSRLTVL.

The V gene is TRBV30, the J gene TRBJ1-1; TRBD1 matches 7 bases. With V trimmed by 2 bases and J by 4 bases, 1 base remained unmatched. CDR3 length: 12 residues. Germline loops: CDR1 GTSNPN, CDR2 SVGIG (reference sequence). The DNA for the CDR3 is TGTGCCTGGAGTCCAGGGGGCACTGAAGCTTTCTTT. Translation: CAWSPGGTEAFF.

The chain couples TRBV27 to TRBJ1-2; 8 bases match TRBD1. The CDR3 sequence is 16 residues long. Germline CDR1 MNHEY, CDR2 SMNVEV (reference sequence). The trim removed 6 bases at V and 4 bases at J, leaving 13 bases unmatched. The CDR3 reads CASSKSAGTGAYGYTF. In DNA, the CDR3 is TGTGCCAGCAGCAAGTCGGCCGGGACAGGAGCCTATGGCTACACCTTC.

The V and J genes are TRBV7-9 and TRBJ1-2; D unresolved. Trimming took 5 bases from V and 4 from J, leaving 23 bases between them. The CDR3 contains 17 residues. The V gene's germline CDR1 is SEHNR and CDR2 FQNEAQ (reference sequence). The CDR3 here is CASSAWKAADLSYGYTF. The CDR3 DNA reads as TGTGCCAGCAGCGCGTGGAAGGCAGCGGACCTCTCCTATGGCTACACCTTC.

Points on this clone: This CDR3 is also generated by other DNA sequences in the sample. The DNA for the CDR3 is TGTGCCAGTAGTCGCGGTGGCTATGGCTACACCTTC. It specifies CASSRGGYGYTF. The rearrangement links TRBV19 to TRBJ1-2; D is uncertain. The germline gives CDR1 LNHDA, CDR2 SQIVND (reference sequence). Trimming took off 5 bases at V and 4 bases at J, with 8 bases between the two ends. The CDR3 runs to 12 residues.

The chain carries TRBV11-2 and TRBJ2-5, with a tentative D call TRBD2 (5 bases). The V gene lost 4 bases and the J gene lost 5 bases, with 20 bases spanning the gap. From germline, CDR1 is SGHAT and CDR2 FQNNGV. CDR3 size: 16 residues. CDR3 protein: CASSSGGAGQRETQYF. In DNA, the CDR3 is TGTGCCAGCAGCTCGGGTGGTGCGGGCCAGAGGGAGACCCAGTACTTC. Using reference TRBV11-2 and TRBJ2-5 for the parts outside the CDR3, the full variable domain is EAGVAQSPRYKIIEKRQSVAFWCNPISGHATLYWYQQILGQGPKLLIQFQNNGVVDDSQLPKDRFSAERLKGVDSTLKIQPAKLEDSAVYLCASSSGGAGQRETQYFGPGTRLLVL.

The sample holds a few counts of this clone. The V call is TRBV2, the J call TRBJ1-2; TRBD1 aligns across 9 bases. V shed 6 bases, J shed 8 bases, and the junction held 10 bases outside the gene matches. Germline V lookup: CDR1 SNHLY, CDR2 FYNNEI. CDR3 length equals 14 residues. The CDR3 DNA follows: TGTGCCAGCAGGGGGACAGGGATTCTTGAAGGCTACACCTTC. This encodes CASRGTGILEGYTF.

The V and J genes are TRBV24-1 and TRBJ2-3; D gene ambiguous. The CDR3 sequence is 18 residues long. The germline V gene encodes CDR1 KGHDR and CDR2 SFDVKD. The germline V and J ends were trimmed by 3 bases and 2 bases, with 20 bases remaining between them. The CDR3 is CATSDVNSRDKFTDTQYF. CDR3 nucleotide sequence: TGTGCCACCAGTGATGTGAACAGCCGCGACAAGTTCACAGATACGCAGTATTTT.

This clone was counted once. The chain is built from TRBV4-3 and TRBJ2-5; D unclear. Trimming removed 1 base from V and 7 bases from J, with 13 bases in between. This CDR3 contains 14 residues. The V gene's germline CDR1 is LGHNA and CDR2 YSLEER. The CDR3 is CASSQGLTSGTQYF. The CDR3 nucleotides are TGCGCCAGCAGCCAAGGACTGACCTCGGGGACCCAGTACTTC.

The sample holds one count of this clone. The CDR3 protein is CATSRRRDTEAFF. The CDR3 nucleotides are TGTGCCACCAGCAGACGCAGGGACACTGAAGCTTTCTTT. The chain carries TRBV15 and TRBJ1-1, with D possibly being TRBD1 (5 bases). Germline CDR1 is LNHNV and CDR2 is YYDKDF (reference sequence). V was clipped by 2 bases and J by 3 bases, with 7 bases between them. The CDR3 spans 13 residues.

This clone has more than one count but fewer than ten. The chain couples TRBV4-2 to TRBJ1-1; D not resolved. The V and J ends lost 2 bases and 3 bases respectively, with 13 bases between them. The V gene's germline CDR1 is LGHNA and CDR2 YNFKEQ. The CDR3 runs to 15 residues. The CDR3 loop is CASSQLAQLDTEAFF. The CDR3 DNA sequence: TGTGCCAGCAGCCAATTGGCCCAATTGGACACTGAAGCTTTCTTT.

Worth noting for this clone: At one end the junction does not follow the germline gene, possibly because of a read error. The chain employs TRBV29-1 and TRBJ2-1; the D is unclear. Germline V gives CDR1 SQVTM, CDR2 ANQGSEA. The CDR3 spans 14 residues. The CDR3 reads CSVEDTLSYYEQFF. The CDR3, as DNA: TGCAGCGTTGAAGATACCCTGTCCTACTATGAGCAGTTCTTC.

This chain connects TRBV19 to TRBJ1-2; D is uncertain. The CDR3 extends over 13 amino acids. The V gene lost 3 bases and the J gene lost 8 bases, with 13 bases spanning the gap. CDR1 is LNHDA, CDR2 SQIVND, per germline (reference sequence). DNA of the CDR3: TGTGCCAGTAGTATTGACACCCTTTCCGGCTACACCTTC. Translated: CASSIDTLSGYTF.

The CDR3 loop is CASSLSGTGAEKLFF. CDR3 coding DNA: TGCGCCAGCAGCTTGTCCGGAACAGGGGCCGAAAAACTGTTTTTT. The gene calls are TRBV5-1 and TRBJ1-4; 7 nucleotides align to TRBD1. V lost 1 base, J lost 8 bases, and 8 bases stayed unmatched. The CDR3 consists of 15 residues. Germline V gives CDR1 SGHRS, CDR2 YFSETQ.

CDR3 protein: CASTSGGAGEKLFF. The CDR3 coding sequence is TGTGCCAGTACCTCAGGGGGCGCGGGTGAAAAACTGTTTTTT. This chain joins TRBV19 and TRBJ1-4; TRBD1 aligns across 8 bases. Germline V gene sequence: CDR1 LNHDA, CDR2 SQIVND (reference sequence). V shed 7 bases, J shed 7 bases, and the junction held 8 bases outside the gene matches. The CDR3 is made up of 14 amino acids.